This T cell receptor (beta chain) comes out of a study of blood T cell repertoires in COVID-19. Trimming cost V 5 bases and J 0 bases; bases outside gene matches: 6. Looked up from germline, CDR1 is SEHNR and CDR2 is FQNEAQ (reference sequence). This CDR3 spans 16 amino acids. This clone was seen only a few times. Per the study methods: It was from reference gene primer amplification that nucleated cell counts were estimated. The method was immunoSEQ multiplex PCR; TCRdb's version includes in-frame clones alone and lacks a portion of them. V and J calls and clone size are given by that table; D and trimming were obtained from the DNA. The table shows 60,000 to 95,000 clones, with 90% occurring only once.

The sequence derives from an elderly woman with active or convalescent COVID-19. The chain is built from TRBV7-9 and TRBJ2-3, with 9 bases matching TRBD1. The sample consisted of peripheral blood. The CDR3 nucleotides are TGTGCCAGCAGCACCCACAGGGGGCCCAGCACAGATACGCAGTATTTT. Its translation is CASSTHRGPSTDTQYF.